The 10 T cell receptor beta chains reported below all come from one sample, sequenced in a study of shared clonotypes between healthy human individuals. The protocol was immunoSEQ multiplex PCR, while the TCRdb copy is restricted to in-frame clones and leaves out a portion. There are approximately 1.1 million clones in the sample; 75% to 80% occur only once, and around 0.47% lies in the top ten. Input material: memory CD4+ T cells from PBMCs. Sample subset: CD45RA-negative fraction. Receptors were obtained from a man aged 18-30 years in good health. Some clones in this sample may be carry-over from other donors' samples.

Worth noting for this clone: Other DNA sequences in the same sample also yield this CDR3. The V gene is TRBV11-3, the J gene TRBJ2-3; D is uncertain. Trimming cost V 1 base and J 0 bases, with 5 bases left between them. This CDR3 spans 14 amino acids. Per the germline V gene, CDR1 is SGHNT and CDR2 is YENEEA. CDR3 in DNA: TGTGCCAGCAGCTTAGGACCCAGCACAGATACGCAGTATTTT. Amino acids: CASSLGPSTDTQYF.

The chain carries TRBV27 and TRBJ1-1; D remains ambiguous. Germline-derived CDR1 and CDR2 are MNHEY and SMNVEV (reference sequence). The CDR3 runs 12 residues. Trimming took 7 bases from V and 1 from J, leaving 7 bases between them. Here the CDR3 DNA reads TGTGCCAGCACAGGACGGAACACTGAAGCTTTCTTT. It codes for CASTGRNTEAFF.

The genes are TRBV28 and TRBJ2-1, with a possible D match to TRBD2 (6 bases). V was trimmed by 6 bases and J by 0 bases, leaving 15 bases between them. Germline lookup yields CDR1 MDHEN and CDR2 SYDVKM. The CDR3 has 16 amino acids. The CDR3 DNA sequence: TGTGCCAGCAGGGGTCGCGGGGTAAGCTCCTACAATGAGCAGTTCTTC. The encoded protein is CASRGRGVSSYNEQFF.

The CDR3 here is CASSLRQGAHEQYF. In DNA form, the CDR3 reads TGCGCCAGCAGTTTAAGACAGGGGGCACACGAGCAGTACTTC. The chain is built from TRBV5-1 and TRBJ2-7, with 10 bases fitting TRBD1. The CDR3 has 14 residues. After removal of 5 bases from V and 5 bases from J, the junction contained 7 bases not matched to a gene. Germline V lookup: CDR1 SGHRS, CDR2 YFSETQ.

The gene calls are TRBV9 and TRBJ2-7; possible D gene TRBD1, 6 bases. V dropped 0 bases and J dropped 1 base, with 14 bases sitting between them. This CDR3 is built from 16 residues. In germline, CDR1 is SGDLS, CDR2 YYNGEE. The CDR3 region has the DNA TGTGCCAGCAGCGTAGATGGGCAGGGGCCTTCCTACGAGCAGTACTTC. Protein product: CASSVDGQGPSYEQYF.

The chain employs TRBV25-1 and TRBJ2-3, with TRBD2 matching 9 bases. The CDR3 contains 15 residues. Germline V gene data show CDR1 as MGHDK and CDR2 as SYGVNS. The J segment lost 0 bases and the V segment lost 4 bases, leaving 2 bases of the junction unmatched. This CDR3 reads CASSGTSGSTDTQYF. CDR3 coding DNA: TGTGCCAGCAGTGGAACTAGCGGGAGCACAGATACGCAGTATTTT. The variable domain in full, with the rest retrieved from reference TRBV25-1 and TRBJ2-3, is EADIYQTPRYLVIGTGKKITLECSQTMGHDKMYWYQQDPGMELHLIHYSYGVNSTEKGDLSSESTVSRIRTEHFPLTLESARPSHTSQYLCASSGTSGSTDTQYFGPGTRLTVL.

This rearrangement joins TRBV2 to TRBJ1-3; maybe TRBD1 (5 bases). The length of the CDR3 is 15 residues. The germline V gene encodes CDR1 SNHLY and CDR2 FYNNEI. Trimming stripped 3 bases from V and 0 bases from J, with 9 bases between. The CDR3 reads CASSEQGGSGNTIYF. The CDR3 coding sequence is TGTGCCAGCAGTGAGCAGGGCGGCTCTGGAAACACCATATATTTT.

This chain uses TRBV7-9 with TRBJ2-1; D could derive from TRBD1 or TRBD2 (5 bases each). Trimming stripped 4 bases from V and 3 bases from J, with 10 bases between. Germline loops: CDR1 SEHNR, CDR2 FQNEAQ (reference sequence). The CDR3 extends over 14 amino acids. CDR3 nucleotide sequence: TGTGCCAGCAGCTACCGGGACGACTACAATGAGCAGTTCTTC. Translation gives CASSYRDDYNEQFF.

In its sample, this clone was seen once. The chain couples TRBV28 to TRBJ2-7, with TRBD2 as a possible D gene (6 bases). The germline V and J ends were trimmed by 8 bases and 2 bases, with 16 bases remaining between them. Germline V gene data show CDR1 as MDHEN and CDR2 as SYDVKM. CDR3 length: 14 residues. The CDR3 sequence is CASRGGIDPYEQYF. Here the CDR3 DNA reads TGTGCCAGCCGGGGCGGGATCGATCCCTACGAGCAGTACTTC.

The V and J genes are TRBV18 and TRBJ2-2, with 7 bases lining up with TRBD2. Germline loops: CDR1 KGHSH, CDR2 LQKENI. CDR3 length: 15 residues. Germline trimming cut 3 bases from V and 3 bases from J; bases unmatched to any gene: 4. The CDR3 DNA is TGTGCCAGCTCACCGAGACTAGCAGACACCGGGGAGCTGTTTTTT. It yields the protein CASSPRLADTGELFF.